Shown below are 8 T cell receptor beta chains from a single sample sequenced in a study of blood T cells in healthy people across ages. The second PCR ran 7 to 11 cycles with a sample-barcoded 5' primer and J-beta primers. MiXCR, applied by TCRdb to the 5' RACE reads, yields one record per CDR3 protein. This table holds 720,000 or so distinct CDR3 sequences, around 43% found once. Material for sequencing was blood. The receptor set was obtained from an elderly man in good health.

This sequence joins TRBV7-2 and TRBJ2-1; weak D call: TRBD2 (5 bases). The closer fit of TRBJ2-7 to the DNA end suggests the J call may be wrong. The CDR3 consists of 15 residues. Germline CDR1 reads SGHTA; CDR2 reads FQGNSA. The CDR3, as DNA: TGTGCCAGCAGCCAAACGGGGAACTCCTACAATGAGCAGTACTTC. Its translation is CASSQTGNSYNEQYF.

The table lists this clonotype with a count of one. The CDR3 sequence: CASSSTGQGREYF. The CDR3 nucleotides are TGCGCCAGCAGCTCGACCGGACAGGGGAGGGAGTACTTC. This rearrangement joins TRBV5-1 to TRBJ2-5, with 9 bases identical to TRBD1. The germline CDR1 and CDR2 sequences are SGHRS and YFSETQ. The length of the CDR3 is 13 residues. V lost 3 bases to trimming and J lost 12 bases; unmatched junction nucleotides: 9.

This clonotype showed up just a few times. The rearrangement links TRBV7-9 to TRBJ2-1, with 10 bases fitting TRBD1. The V gene's germline CDR1 is SEHNR and CDR2 FQNEAQ (reference sequence). V shed 5 bases, J shed 10 bases, and the junction held 8 bases outside the gene matches. The CDR3 runs to 14 residues. The CDR3 region is CASSRGQGLGEQFF. CDR3 DNA: TGTGCCAGCAGCCGGGGACAGGGGCTGGGGGAGCAGTTCTTC. The full variable domain, in which reference TRBV7-9 and TRBJ2-1 provide the parts outside the CDR3, is DTGVSQNPRHKITKRGQNVTFRCDPISEHNRLYWYRQTLGQGPEFLTYFQNEAQLEKSRLLSDRFSAERPKGSFSTLEIQRTEQGDSAMYLCASSRGQGLGEQFFGPGTRLTVL.

V usage is TRBV3-1 and J usage is TRBJ1-1; D gene unclear. V lost 1 base and J 10 bases, leaving 10 bases between the germline ends. This CDR3 spans 12 amino acids. Germline loops: CDR1 LGHDT, CDR2 YNNKEL (reference sequence). CDR3: CASSQVGRRAFF. The CDR3 coding sequence is TGTGCCAGCAGCCAAGTAGGGCGGCGAGCTTTCTTT.

Remarks on this clonotype: A much larger clone differs by one base, so this may be a read error. J is TRBJ1-2 and V is TRBV28; 8 bases are shared with TRBD1. With V trimmed by 3 bases and J by 6 bases, 6 bases remained unmatched. This CDR3 region has 14 residues. Looked up from germline, CDR1 is MDHEN and CDR2 is SYDVKM. CDR3 sequence: CASSFPGGWDGYTF. The CDR3 DNA reads as TGTGCCAGCAGTTTCCCAGGGGGCTGGGATGGCTACACCTTC.

The chain carries TRBV6-2 or TRBV6-3 and TRBJ2-1; D may correspond to TRBD1 or TRBD2 (6 bases each). The CDR3 extends over 20 amino acids. CDR1 MNHEY and CDR2 SVGEGT come from the germline V gene. Trimming took off 0 bases at V and 0 bases at J, with 21 bases between the two ends. The CDR3 coding sequence is TGTGCCAGCAGTTACTCCCTGACTCGAGGGGGGCCCAGCTCCTACAATGAGCAGTTCTTC. This gives the protein CASSYSLTRGGPSSYNEQFF.

V gene TRBV20-1 combines with J gene TRBJ1-1; TRBD1 aligns across 7 bases. V lost 5 bases, J lost 4 bases, and 7 bases stayed unmatched. Germline assignment: CDR1 DFQATT and CDR2 SNEGSKA (reference sequence). This CDR3 contains 13 residues. The CDR3 nucleotides are TGCAGTGCTCTTGACAGGGTCAGCACTGAAGCTTTCTTT. Amino acids: CSALDRVSTEAFF.

J is TRBJ2-4 and V is TRBV27; no clear D. The CDR3 is 15 residues long. Trimming left V 2 bases short and J 0 bases short, with 8 bases between. Germline lookup yields CDR1 MNHEY and CDR2 SMNVEV (reference sequence). The CDR3, as DNA: TGTGCCAGCAGTTTAAGGCTGACAGCCAAAAACATTCAGTACTTC. Its protein is CASSLRLTAKNIQYF.